The rows below give T cell receptor beta chains drawn from one sample of a study of T cells after posttransplantation cyclophosphamide. Measured with immunoSEQ multiplex PCR; TCRdb has only the in-frame clones, and not every one. The sample contains 30,000 to 50,000 clones, none of them singletons. Sequenced sample: PBMCs. Every receptor here comes from a woman between 50 and 59 years old in good health and a related stem cell transplant donor. Each CDR3 is given with its conserved first and last residue. Each record gives: J gene, clone size, D gene, V gene, CDR3 protein, CDR3 DNA. The D gene is left open where the match is weak. Clone size is shown for a subset of rows, as once, few, many or a class of expanded clone.

j_call: TRBJ2-1
clone_size: many
d_call: -
v_call: TRBV7-9
cdr3_aa: CASSLDIHNEQFF
cdr3_nt: TGTGCCAGCAGCTTAGATATCCACAATGAGCAGTTCTTC

j_call: TRBJ1-3
clone_size: many
d_call: -
v_call: TRBV28
cdr3_aa: CASSLAGASGNTIYF
cdr3_nt: TGTGCCAGCAGCCTTGCGGGGGCCTCTGGAAACACCATATATTTT

j_call: TRBJ1-4
clone_size: many
d_call: -
v_call: TRBV16
cdr3_aa: CASSPRGRGNNEKLFF
cdr3_nt: TGTGCCAGCAGCCCCCGTGGACGCGGGAATAATGAAAAACTGTTTTTT

j_call: TRBJ2-6
clone_size: many
d_call: -
v_call: TRBV5-1
cdr3_aa: CASSPTSPGFSGANVLTF
cdr3_nt: TGCGCCAGCAGCCCGACTTCCCCGGGGTTCTCTGGGGCCAACGTCCTGACTTTC

j_call: TRBJ2-3
clone_size: -
d_call: TRBD2
v_call: TRBV7-6
cdr3_aa: CASSPRTGLAKNTDTQYF
cdr3_nt: TGTGCCAGCAGCCCCCGGACGGGACTAGCGAAGAACACAGATACGCAGTATTTT

j_call: TRBJ2-1
clone_size: many
d_call: TRBD2
v_call: TRBV6-6
cdr3_aa: CASRLAGYNEQFF
cdr3_nt: TGTGCCAGCAGACTAGCGGGGTACAATGAGCAGTTCTTC

j_call: TRBJ1-3
clone_size: many
d_call: -
v_call: TRBV19
cdr3_aa: CASSMDRLSGNTIYF
cdr3_nt: TGTGCCAGTAGTATGGACAGACTCTCTGGAAACACCATATATTTT

j_call: TRBJ2-2
clone_size: many
d_call: -
v_call: TRBV15
cdr3_aa: CATSRPQGLRNTGELFF
cdr3_nt: TGTGCCACCAGCAGACCCCAGGGCCTTCGGAACACCGGGGAGCTGTTTTTT

j_call: TRBJ1-2
clone_size: many
d_call: TRBD1
v_call: TRBV9
cdr3_aa: CASSVSTSGGYGYTF
cdr3_nt: TGTGCCAGCAGCGTATCCACATCAGGGGGCTATGGCTACACCTTC

j_call: TRBJ1-1
clone_size: many
d_call: -
v_call: TRBV28
cdr3_aa: CASSLSLEAFF
cdr3_nt: TGTGCCAGCAGTTTATCCTTAGAAGCTTTCTTT

j_call: TRBJ2-5
clone_size: many
d_call: TRBD2
v_call: TRBV5-1
cdr3_aa: CASSFLAGQETQYF
cdr3_nt: TGCGCCAGCAGCTTCCTAGCGGGGCAAGAGACCCAGTACTTC

j_call: TRBJ1-5
clone_size: many
d_call: TRBD1
v_call: TRBV7-8
cdr3_aa: CASSLGQGEHQPQHF
cdr3_nt: TGTGCCAGCAGCTTGGGACAGGGAGAACATCAGCCCCAGCATTTT

j_call: TRBJ2-3
clone_size: many
d_call: TRBD2
v_call: TRBV6-5
cdr3_aa: CASSRTSADTQYF
cdr3_nt: TGTGCCAGCAGCCGCACTAGCGCGGATACGCAGTATTTT

j_call: TRBJ2-3
clone_size: many
d_call: TRBD1
v_call: TRBV5-4
cdr3_aa: CASSLWQGATDTQYF
cdr3_nt: TGTGCCAGCAGCTTGTGGCAGGGGGCAACAGATACGCAGTATTTT

j_call: TRBJ1-1
clone_size: many
d_call: TRBD1
v_call: TRBV27
cdr3_aa: CASSPRQGVAEAFF
cdr3_nt: TGTGCCAGCAGTCCCCGCCAGGGGGTGGCTGAAGCTTTCTTT

j_call: TRBJ2-7
clone_size: many
d_call: -
v_call: TRBV11-3
cdr3_aa: CASSLVSAGAIKEQYF
cdr3_nt: TGTGCCAGCAGCTTAGTGTCTGCGGGGGCGATTAAGGAGCAGTACTTC